A single sample gave rise to the 28 T cell receptor beta chains below, sequenced in a study of T-cell reconstitution after alpha-beta-depleted transplantation in children. The library targeted TCRbeta and was prepared with unique molecular identifiers. Each CDR3 protein gets one entry after TCRdb re-called the PCR reads with MiXCR. The sample contains about 690,000 distinct CDR3 sequences, roughly 15% of which appear only once. The sample here was PBMCs from the stem cell graft donor, taken from the stem cell graft. Source of these receptors: a human donor who donated a stem cell graft to a child with acute myeloid leukemia.

This chain links TRBV7-9 with TRBJ1-1; D is uncertain. Trimming took off 5 bases at V and 4 bases at J, with 14 bases between the two ends. Germline V gene sequence: CDR1 SEHNR, CDR2 FQNEAQ (reference sequence). There are 14 residues in the CDR3. In nucleotides, the CDR3 is TGTGCCAGCAGCCCGACCCGGTCAGGCACTGAAGCTTTCTTT. Its protein is CASSPTRSGTEAFF.

The sample holds many counts of this clonotype. V and J are TRBV20-1 and TRBJ2-5, with TRBD1 matching 10 bases. The CDR3 is made up of 14 amino acids. J was trimmed by 5 bases and V by 1 base; bases with no gene match: 4. Germline loops: CDR1 DFQATT, CDR2 SNEGSKA (reference sequence). CDR3 DNA: TGCAGTGCTAGAGGTGGGACAGGGGTCGAGACCCAGTACTTC. Translated, it gives CSARGGTGVETQYF.

The chain recombines TRBV20-1 with TRBJ1-4, with D possibly TRBD1 on 5 matching bases. V lost 6 bases, J lost 8 bases, and 10 bases lay in between. Per the germline V gene, CDR1 is DFQATT and CDR2 is SNEGSKA (reference sequence). The CDR3 has 11 residues. CDR3 coding DNA: TGCAGTGCGTCGGACACCGAAAAACTGTTTTTT. It is translated as CSASDTEKLFF.

CDR3 DNA: TGCAGTGCTGCAGGGTGGGGGGGCGGAGTGGCTATAAGTGAAGCTTTCTTT. It codes for CSAAGWGGGVAISEAFF. V is TRBV20-1 and J is TRBJ1-1; D is perhaps TRBD1 (6 bases). The CDR3 has 17 residues. The ends were cut back, 5 bases at V and 7 bases at J, with 29 bases in the middle. The V gene's germline CDR1 is DFQATT and CDR2 SNEGSKA (reference sequence).

This clonotype was counted only a few times. This chain connects TRBV4-1 to TRBJ2-7; D is possibly TRBD2 (5 bases). Per the germline V gene, CDR1 is MGHRA and CDR2 is YSYEKL. Deletions cut 0 bases from V and 4 bases from J, with 13 bases between. The CDR3 covers 15 residues. The CDR3 DNA sequence: TGCGCCAGCAGCCAAGAAGCCCGCCCGGGGTACGAGCAGTACTTC. Amino acid sequence: CASSQEARPGYEQYF.

The sample holds many counts of this clonotype. This chain links TRBV10-3 with TRBJ2-7; D remains ambiguous. The CDR3 spans 13 residues. Trimming pared 2 bases from V and 5 bases from J, leaving 10 bases between. Germline V gene data show CDR1 as ENHRY and CDR2 as SYGVKD. CDR3: CAISEEVVDEQYF. The CDR3 nucleotides are TGTGCCATCAGTGAGGAGGTGGTGGACGAGCAGTACTTC.

Only a few counts were recorded for this clonotype. The J gene is TRBJ2-1, the V gene TRBV28; tentative D call: TRBD2 (5 bases). Germline V lookup: CDR1 MDHEN, CDR2 SYDVKM. Between the trimmed V and J ends, which lost 5 bases and 11 bases, there was a span of 25 bases. The CDR3 has 16 amino acids. CDR3 protein: CASSPWTAILNRQQFF. In DNA, the CDR3 is TGTGCCAGCAGTCCCTGGACTGCAATACTTAACAGACAGCAGTTCTTC. Using reference TRBV28 and TRBJ2-1 for the parts outside the CDR3, the full variable domain is DVKVTQSSRYLVKRTGEKVFLECVQDMDHENMFWYRQDPGLGLRLIYFSYDVKMKEKGDIPEGYSVSREKKERFSLILESASTNQTSMYLCASSPWTAILNRQQFFGPGTRLTVL.

This clonotype has a handful of counts. This chain links TRBV5-1 with TRBJ1-4, with 8 positions matching TRBD1. Trimming removed 5 bases from V and 8 bases from J; junction bases left unmatched: 8. Per the germline V gene, CDR1 is SGHRS and CDR2 is YFSETQ. This CDR3 region has 14 residues. CDR3 loop: CASSYRGAEEKLFF. The DNA of the CDR3 is TGCGCCAGCAGTTACAGGGGGGCTGAGGAAAAACTGTTTTTT.

This clonotype came up many times. The chain uses TRBV29-1 and TRBJ2-5, with D possibly TRBD1 on 5 matching bases. Germline values: CDR1 SQVTM, CDR2 ANQGSEA. Trimming took off 6 bases at V and 5 bases at J, with 13 bases between the two ends. The CDR3 is 12 amino acids. CDR3 nucleotide sequence: TGCAGCGTGGCGACAGATCGGGAGACCCAGTACTTC. Translated: CSVATDRETQYF.

The V call is TRBV11-1, the J call TRBJ2-3; 7 bases align to TRBD2. The CDR3 spans 18 residues. V was clipped by 2 bases and J by 0 bases; unmatched bases: 11. The V gene's germline CDR1 is SGHAT and CDR2 FQDESV (reference sequence). For the CDR3, the DNA is TGTGCCAGCAGCTTATCCAACGGGGGGTCTGTTAGCACAGATACGCAGTATTTT. Translating gives CASSLSNGGSVSTDTQYF.

Notes on this clonotype: An end of the junction differs from the germline gene, which may be a read error. The chain employs TRBV5-5 and TRBJ2-7, with TRBD2 identical over 12 bases. The CDR3 covers 15 residues. Per germline, CDR1 SGHKS and CDR2 YYEKEE (reference sequence). CDR3 nucleotide sequence: TGTGCCAGCACCTTGACTAGCGGGGGCCACTACGAGCAGTACTTC. This encodes CASTLTSGGHYEQYF.

This clonotype was recorded at least ten times. This chain uses TRBV20-1 with TRBJ1-2; TRBD1 matches at 7 bases. The CDR3 runs to 14 residues. Germline trimming cut 8 bases from V and 7 bases from J; bases unmatched to any gene: 16. Germline V gene lookup returns CDR1 DFQATT and CDR2 SNEGSKA (reference sequence). The CDR3 DNA sequence: TGCAGTACAGAGAGACAGGGTGGTGGGGGTGGCTACACCTTC. It yields the protein CSTERQGGGGGYTF.

Many counts were recorded for this clonotype. The rearrangement links TRBV20-1 to TRBJ2-1; the match to TRBD2 covers 7 bases. The CDR3 has 14 residues. Germline values: CDR1 DFQATT, CDR2 SNEGSKA (reference sequence). With 0 bases clipped from V and 6 bases from J, the junction kept 5 bases outside the gene matches. CDR3 loop: CSARDWEGRNEQFF. The CDR3 bases are TGCAGTGCTAGAGATTGGGAGGGGCGCAATGAGCAGTTCTTC.

The rearrangement uses TRBV29-1 and TRBJ2-1; 10 bases are a match to TRBD2. There are 16 residues in the CDR3. The germline CDR1 and CDR2 sequences are SQVTM and ANQGSEA. Unmatched junction bases numbered 12, after V lost 2 bases and J lost 8 bases. In DNA, the CDR3 is TGCAGCGTTGAATCGATAGCGGGGGGCCCCTGGGATGAGCAGTTCTTC. Its translation is CSVESIAGGPWDEQFF.

This clonotype was counted only a few times. The chain couples TRBV20-1 to TRBJ1-3, with a tentative D call TRBD1 (5 bases). CDR1 is DFQATT, CDR2 SNEGSKA, per germline (reference sequence). The CDR3 extends over 15 amino acids. V was shortened by 0 bases and J by 2 bases, with 11 bases between the two germline ends. DNA for the CDR3: TGCAGTGCTAGAGACCCCGGGGGGGCTGGAAACACCATATATTTT. This codes for CSARDPGGAGNTIYF.

This clonotype occurred a few times. V is TRBV12-3 or TRBV12-4 and J is TRBJ1-1; 8 nucleotides line up with TRBD1. With V trimmed by 4 bases and J by 9 bases, 7 bases remained unmatched. The CDR3 is 13 amino acids. CDR3 in DNA: TGTGCCAGCAGTTCCCGACAGGGGCTGAAAGCTTTCTTT. As protein: CASSSRQGLKAFF.

Only a few counts were recorded for this clonotype. The rearrangement links TRBV5-1 to TRBJ1-1; D remains ambiguous. V lost 3 bases and J 1 base, leaving 13 bases between the germline ends. This CDR3 is built from 15 residues. Germline V CDR1 and CDR2: SGHRS, YFSETQ. The CDR3 nucleotides read TGCGCCAGCAGCTCCGGTTACATAGGGAACACTGAAGCTTTCTTT. Its translation: CASSSGYIGNTEAFF.

This clonotype was seen many times. The chain links TRBV27 to TRBJ2-1, with 9 bases identical to TRBD2. Per the germline V gene, CDR1 is MNHEY and CDR2 is SMNVEV (reference sequence). This CDR3 region has 16 residues. The V and J ends lost 6 bases and 1 base, in that order; junction bases with no gene match: 7. The DNA of the CDR3 is TGTGCCAGCAGGTCGCGGGGGGGCCGGTCCTACAATGAGCAGTTCTTC. It codes for CASRSRGGRSYNEQFF.

In this sample, this clonotype turned up many times. The chain recombines TRBV12-3 or TRBV12-4 with TRBJ1-5; D is perhaps TRBD1 (5 bases). Deletions cut 1 base from V and 2 bases from J, with 9 bases between. CDR3 length: 15 amino acids. The CDR3 nucleotides are TGTGCCAGCAGTTTAGGGGGCTCGGGCAATCAGCCCCAGCATTTT. It yields the protein CASSLGGSGNQPQHF.

This clonotype came up once. The rearrangement links TRBV20-1 to TRBJ2-1; TRBD2 aligns across 10 bases. V lost 6 bases and J lost 4; bases outside the gene matches: 12. The CDR3 is 16 amino acids. In germline, CDR1 is DFQATT, CDR2 SNEGSKA (reference sequence). CDR3 amino acids: CSAVPWASGGYNEQFF. The CDR3 DNA reads as TGCAGTGCCGTCCCCTGGGCTAGCGGGGGATACAATGAGCAGTTCTTC.

The V and J genes are TRBV12-3 or TRBV12-4 and TRBJ2-2; the match to TRBD1 covers 9 bases. This CDR3 spans 15 amino acids. V lost 7 bases and J lost 6; bases outside the gene matches: 9. The CDR3 region is CASKNRDRASGELFF. The CDR3 nucleotides read TGTGCCAGCAAGAATAGGGACAGGGCCTCCGGGGAGCTGTTTTTT.

There are a few counts of this clonotype. The rearrangement joins TRBV2 to TRBJ1-5; 7 bases fit TRBD1. The CDR3 runs to 13 residues. Germline V gene sequence: CDR1 SNHLY, CDR2 FYNNEI. V shed 7 bases, J shed 3 bases, and the junction held 3 bases outside the gene matches. This chain's CDR3 is CASMGQPNQPQHF. DNA for the CDR3: TGTGCCAGCATGGGACAGCCCAATCAGCCCCAGCATTTT.

For this clonotype: Given a much more abundant clone one base away, this may be a read error. V and J are TRBV10-2 and TRBJ2-7; tentative D call: TRBD1 (7 bases). CDR1 is WSHSY, CDR2 SAAADI, per germline. V shed 3 bases and J shed 1 base, with 16 bases lying between them. CDR3 size: 16 residues. This CDR3 reads CASSDGTAGGSYEQYF. Written as DNA, the CDR3 is TGCGCCAGCAGTGACGGTACGGCAGGGGGGTCCTACGAGCAGTACTTC.

There are a few counts of this clonotype. The rearrangement joins TRBV4-3 to TRBJ2-7, with a tentative D call TRBD1 (5 bases). The germline gives CDR1 LGHNA, CDR2 YSLEER. V lost 1 base and J lost 2, with 9 bases in between. This CDR3 comprises 14 residues. The DNA for the CDR3 is TGCGCCAGCAGCCAAGTGTTAGGGGCCTACGAGCAGTACTTC. Translating it yields CASSQVLGAYEQYF.

V is TRBV7-9 and J is TRBJ1-2; tentatively, D is TRBD1 (6 bases). The CDR3 consists of 16 residues. V was clipped by 9 bases and J by 0 bases, with 20 bases between them. Germline CDR1 SEHNR, CDR2 FQNEAQ (reference sequence). The CDR3 here is CASTSSTPGANYGYTF. CDR3 DNA sequence: TGTGCCAGTACTTCATCTACCCCAGGGGCTAACTATGGCTACACCTTC.

This clonotype was counted at least ten times. V gene TRBV10-1 combines with J gene TRBJ2-3, with a possible D match to TRBD2 (7 bases). Trimming removed 2 bases from V and 4 bases from J, with 10 bases in between. Looked up from germline, CDR1 is WNHNN and CDR2 is SYGVQD (reference sequence). The CDR3 is made up of 14 amino acids. The CDR3, as DNA: TGCGCCAGCAGTGAGCGCGGGGGCGCAGATACGCAGTATTTT. Amino acids: CASSERGGADTQYF.

The chain employs TRBV7-2 and TRBJ1-4, with 11 nucleotides matching TRBD1. CDR3 length: 15 residues. The trim removed 3 bases at V and 6 bases at J, leaving 3 bases unmatched. From germline, CDR1 is SGHTA and CDR2 FQGNSA. The CDR3 DNA is TGTGCCAGCAGCTTTTCGGACAGGGGGCATGAAAAACTGTTTTTT. Protein sequence: CASSFSDRGHEKLFF.

In DNA, the CDR3 is TGCGCCAGCAGCCAAGTGATCGTTTCCGGGGAGCTGTTTTTT. As protein: CASSQVIVSGELFF. The J gene is TRBJ2-2, the V gene TRBV4-1; the D is unclear. Germline CDR1 reads MGHRA; CDR2 reads YSYEKL. The CDR3 extends over 14 amino acids. Trimming left V 1 base short and J 6 bases short, with 9 bases between.